This TCR beta chain was observed in a study of beta chain features in type 1 diabetes. Study details: When patients were set against healthy donors, age, gender and cell yields were similar.

TCRB transcripts that were expressed got sequenced, as all of the isolated RNA had been reverse transcribed. Produced via immunoSEQ multiplex PCR; TCRdb's table is partial and in-frame only. The sample has fewer than 350,000 clones, roughly 21% seen once. The study, taken as a whole, reports: Any HLA effect on TCRB rearrangement was left unresolved by small sub-analyses.

Regarding this clone: What it binds is unknown.

Germline V gives CDR1 LGHNA, CDR2 YNFKEQ. CDR3 length equals 15 residues. Trimming took off 0 bases at V and 2 bases at J, with 10 bases between the two ends. Sequences were obtained from naive CD4+ T cells from blood. The chain recombines TRBV4-2 with TRBJ2-5; D possibly corresponds to TRBD2 (6 bases). This receptor was taken from a young woman in good health. The CDR3 sequence: CASSQDLGGQETQYF. The CDR3 DNA sequence: TGTGCCAGCAGCCAAGATCTCGGGGGACAAGAGACCCAGTACTTC.